The subject of this entry is one T cell receptor beta chain. Its matching antigen is unknown. Germline V lookup: CDR1 DFQATT, CDR2 SNEGSKA (reference sequence). Trimming shortened V by 0 bases and J by 2 bases, and 17 bases separated the two germline ends. The CDR3 is 17 amino acids. The data derive from a study of identical twins. Study results and limitations: Invariant T cells like MAIT and iNKT could partly confound the zero-insertion analyses.

A universal primer site came from template switching; cDNA carried unique molecular identifiers. TCRdb ran MiXCR on the 5' RACE reads and lists one entry per CDR3 protein. The sample lists more than 650,000 distinct CDR3 sequences; around 6% were seen once. This TCR was recovered from a man aged 18 to 30 in good health. The sample taken for sequencing was naive T cells sorted from blood. The chain has TRBV20-1 and TRBJ1-5, with no clear D. The CDR3 DNA is TGCAGTGCTAGAGATGAAGTCGGGGTCGGGGGCAATCAGCCCCAGCATTTT. Residues: CSARDEVGVGGNQPQHF.